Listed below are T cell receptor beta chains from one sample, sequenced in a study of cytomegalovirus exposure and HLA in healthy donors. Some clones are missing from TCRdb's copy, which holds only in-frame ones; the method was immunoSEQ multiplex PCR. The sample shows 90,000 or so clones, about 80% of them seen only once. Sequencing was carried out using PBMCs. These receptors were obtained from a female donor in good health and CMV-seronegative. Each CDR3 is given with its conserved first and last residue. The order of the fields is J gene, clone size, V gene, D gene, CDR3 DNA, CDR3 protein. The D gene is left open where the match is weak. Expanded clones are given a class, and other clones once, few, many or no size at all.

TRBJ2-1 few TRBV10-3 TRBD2 TGTGCCATCAGTGAACTAGCGGGAGGCAATGAGCAGTTCTTC CAISELAGGNEQFF
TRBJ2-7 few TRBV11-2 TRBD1 TGTGCCAGCAGCCCGGGACAGGGGAATGGCCGTAAGTACTTC CASSPGQGNGRKYF
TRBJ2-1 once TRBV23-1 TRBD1 TGCGCCAGCAGTCAAGTACAGGGGTACAATGAGCAGTTCTTC CASSQVQGYNEQFF
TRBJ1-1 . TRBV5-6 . TGTGCCAGCAGCTACCAGGACACTGAAGCTTTCTTT CASSYQDTEAFF
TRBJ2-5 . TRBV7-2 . TGTGCCAGCAGCCCAAGACGGGGACAAGAGACCCAGTACTTC CASSPRRGQETQYF
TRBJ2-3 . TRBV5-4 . TGTGCCAGCAGCCCGGGGGAGTTGAGCACAGATACGCAGTATTTT CASSPGELSTDTQYF
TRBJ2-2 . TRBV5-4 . TGTGCCAGCAGCTTGGGACAATACACCGGGGAGCTGTTTTTT CASSLGQYTGELFF
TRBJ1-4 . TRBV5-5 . TGTGCCAGCAGCTTGGCCCTAGAGGGGGTAAAACTGTTTTTT CASSLALEGVKLFF
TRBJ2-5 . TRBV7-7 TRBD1 TGTGCTAGCAGCCCGGACAGGGGACAAGAGACCCAGTACTTC CASSPDRGQETQYF
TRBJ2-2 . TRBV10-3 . TGTGCCATCAACGGCGGGGAAGCGAGAACCAACACCGGGGAGCTGTTTTTT CAINGGEARTNTGELFF
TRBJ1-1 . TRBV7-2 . TGTGCCAGCAGCTCGACAGGGAACACTGAAGCTTTCTTT CASSSTGNTEAFF
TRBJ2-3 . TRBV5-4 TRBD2 TGTGCCAGCAGCCGGGGCGGGAGTGGACCAGATACGCAGTATTTT CASSRGGSGPDTQYF
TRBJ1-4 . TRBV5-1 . TGCGCCAGCAGCGGGATGACAGCGGGTAATGAAAAACTGTTTTTT CASSGMTAGNEKLFF
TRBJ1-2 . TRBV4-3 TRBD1 TGCGCCAGCAGCCAAGATTACGGACAGGACTATGGCTACACCTTC CASSQDYGQDYGYTF
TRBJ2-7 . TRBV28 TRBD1 TGTGCCAGCAGTTGGACAGGGCCCACCTACGAGCAGTACTTC CASSWTGPTYEQYF
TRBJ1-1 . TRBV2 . TGTGCCAGCAGCCAAGGGGGGGCTGAAGCTTTCTTT CASSQGGAEAFF
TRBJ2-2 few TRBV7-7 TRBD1 TGTGCTAGCAGCTTAGGACAGGGGGCCGGGGAGCTGTTTTTT CASSLGQGAGELFF
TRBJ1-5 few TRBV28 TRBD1 TGTGCCAGCAGCCAAGGACAGGGCGGGCAGCCCCAGCATTTT CASSQGQGGQPQHF